A single sample is the source of the 10 T cell receptor beta chains below, sequenced in a study of blood T cell repertoires in COVID-19. Method: immunoSEQ multiplex PCR; TCRdb's copy keeps in-frame clones and lacks some. The table records 210,000 or so clones, roughly 90% of them present only once. The source material was peripheral blood. Receptors originate from a woman in her thirties or forties with acute or convalescent COVID-19.

This clone has only a few counts. The V call is TRBV7-2, the J call TRBJ1-2, with 10 bases aligning to TRBD1. The CDR3 is 15 amino acids. Losses at the gene ends were 5 bases for V and 0 bases for J; bases not matched to a gene: 3. Germline V CDR1 and CDR2: SGHTA, FQGNSA. In DNA, the CDR3 is TGTGCCAGCAGCCGGACAGGGGGTTCTAACTATGGCTACACCTTC. It translates to CASSRTGGSNYGYTF.

V usage is TRBV10-3 and J usage is TRBJ2-5, with D perhaps matching TRBD1 (6 bases). The CDR3 covers 15 residues. Germline CDR1 and CDR2: ENHRY and SYGVKD. Trimming left V 3 bases short and J 1 base short, with 12 bases between. The CDR3 loop reads CAISDPDRLQETQYF. The CDR3 coding sequence is TGTGCCATCAGTGATCCGGACAGACTCCAAGAGACCCAGTACTTC.

This chain connects TRBV9 to TRBJ1-2, with D perhaps matching TRBD1 (5 bases). CDR1 is SGDLS and CDR2 is YYNGEE in the germline V gene. The CDR3 length is 12 residues. Trimming shortened V by 7 bases and J by 4 bases, and 11 bases separated the two germline ends. The CDR3 bases are TGTGCCAGCGGCGGGGCAGTCTATGGCTACACCTTC. Translated: CASGGAVYGYTF.

The chain is built from TRBV6-6 and TRBJ1-1, with D tentatively TRBD1 (5 bases). V lost 3 bases and J lost 6, with 14 bases in between. Germline-derived CDR1 and CDR2 are MNHNY and SVGAGI (reference sequence). The CDR3 consists of 14 residues. The CDR3 loop is CASSYPFLGPEAFF. CDR3 in DNA: TGTGCCAGCAGTTATCCCTTTTTGGGGCCTGAAGCTTTCTTT.

The V and J genes are TRBV3-1 (or the pseudogene TRBV3-2) and TRBJ1-1; 9 positions match TRBD1. The CDR3 loop spans 13 amino acids. Germline V CDR1 and CDR2: LGHDT, YNNKEL (reference sequence). J gave up 3 bases and V 5 bases, and 1 base lay outside the gene matches. The DNA for the CDR3 is TGTGCCAGCAGCGACAGGGGGGACACTGAAGCTTTCTTT. Residues: CASSDRGDTEAFF.

The chain combines TRBV13 with TRBJ2-7; D perhaps matches TRBD1 (6 bases). V was cut by 0 bases and J by 2 bases, with 8 bases left in between. The CDR3 has 14 residues. Per germline, CDR1 PRHDT and CDR2 FYEKMQ (reference sequence). CDR3: CASSLGRGTYEQYV. The CDR3, as DNA: TGTGCCAGCAGCTTAGGTAGGGGGACCTACGAGCAGTACGTC.

V gene TRBV3-1 (or the pseudogene TRBV3-2) combines with J gene TRBJ1-1; weak D call: TRBD1 (5 bases). This CDR3 region has 16 residues. The V gene lost 3 bases and the J gene lost 2 bases, with 16 bases spanning the gap. CDR1 and CDR2 from the germline V gene are LGHDT and YNNKEL (reference sequence). This chain's CDR3 is CASSQDSVGGNTEAFF. In nucleotides, the CDR3 is TGTGCCAGCAGCCAGGATTCAGTCGGGGGAAACACTGAAGCTTTCTTT.

J is TRBJ2-7 and V is TRBV10-3; TRBD2 aligns across 12 bases. The V gene end was trimmed by 8 bases and the J gene end by 3 bases; junction bases not matched to a gene: 5. In germline, CDR1 is ENHRY, CDR2 SYGVKD. The length of the CDR3 is 14 residues. The CDR3 DNA reads TGTGCCATCCCTAGCGGGGGGGCCCGCTACGAGCAGTACGTC. Amino acids: CAIPSGGARYEQYV.

This chain joins TRBV20-1 and TRBJ1-2; D is uncertain. Germline CDR1 DFQATT, CDR2 SNEGSKA (reference sequence). V lost 5 bases, J lost 9 bases, and 10 bases lay in between. The CDR3 loop spans 10 amino acids. The CDR3 spells CSALDYRYTF. CDR3 in DNA: TGCAGTGCTTTGGACTACCGCTACACCTTC.

There are a few counts of this clone. The rearrangement links TRBV12-3 or TRBV12-4 to TRBJ2-5, with 7 positions matching TRBD2. Unmatched junction bases numbered 7, after V lost 3 bases and J lost 9 bases. The length of the CDR3 is 13 residues. The CDR3 DNA is TGTGCCAGCAGTTTGCGCTTTGGGGGGGCCCAGTACTTC. Residues: CASSLRFGGAQYF.